This T cell receptor beta chain was identified during a study of OX40 agonist ivuxolimab in advanced cancers. For the study at large: Hepatocellular carcinoma, melanoma, renal cell or head and neck cancer affected the dose-escalation patients. Broader study findings: Doses of 0.1 to 3.0 mg/kg were accompanied by clonal expansion of CD4+ and CD8+ blood T cells by week 6.

Germline V gives CDR1 SGHTA, CDR2 FQGTGA. V gave up 1 base and J gave up 7 bases, with 11 bases separating them. CDR3 size: 14 residues. About this clone itself: Its specificity is not known.

The assay was immunoSEQ multiplex PCR, and TCRdb's table has in-frame clones only and misses some. Here the sample spans 50,000 to 75,000 clones, approximately 86% being singletons. The sequencing here drew on CD4+ or CD8+ T cells sorted from blood, taken in a trial of the OX40 agonist ivuxolimab. This chain links TRBV7-3 with TRBJ2-1; no reliable D call. The sequence derives from an adult with an advanced solid tumor such as melanoma, head and neck, liver or kidney cancer. CDR3 residues: CASSLNAVRNEQFF. CDR3 nucleotides: TGTGCCAGCAGCTTAAATGCAGTGAGAAATGAGCAGTTCTTC.